The clone carrying this TCR beta chain occurred many times. The treatment is: PENTA 11 planned treatment interruption arm or continuous ART arm. At least 24 weeks of at least three-drug ART, in children 2 to 15 years. Deletions cut 6 bases from V and 0 bases from J, with 14 bases between. The length of the CDR3 is 15 residues. The V gene's germline CDR1 is SNHLY and CDR2 FYNNEI. The sample belongs to a study of HIV-infected children after antiretroviral therapy interruption. In the study overall: Samples from the continuous-treatment group were taken at weeks 0, 48 and 150.

A 3' RACE protocol on RNA, with unique molecular identifiers, produced the TCR library. One entry per CDR3 protein, called by TCRdb with MiXCR from the 3' RACE reads. In the table there are more than 85,000 distinct CDR3 sequences, less than 7% of which are singletons. The rearrangement joins TRBV2 to TRBJ1-2, with D perhaps TRBD1 (5 bases). This receptor was obtained from a pool of human donors with HIV. The material was CD45RA+ CD4+ T cells from PBMCs, pooled from several time points, obtained from a donor given antiretroviral therapy, either interrupted or continuous. Noted subset: naive CD4+ CD45RA+ CD45RO- T cells. The CDR3 region is CASRADSSTNYGYTF. The DNA for the CDR3 is TGTGCCAGCAGGGCCGACAGTAGTACTAACTATGGCTACACCTTC.